The clone carrying this TCR beta chain was observed at least ten times. TCRdb re-called the 5' RACE reads with MiXCR, one entry per CDR3 protein. The sample shows about 69,000 distinct CDR3 sequences, around 6.2% of them seen only once. The sample originates from a study of T cells after yellow fever vaccination. This CDR3 has 11 amino acids. V lost 4 bases and J 8 bases, leaving 8 bases between the germline ends. Germline CDR1 MNHEY, CDR2 SVGAGI. The chain has TRBV6-5 and TRBJ1-2; unclear D gene. The sequencing used CD4+ T cells sorted from PBMCs, collected around 16 days after the first yellow fever vaccination. The sequence came from a man aged 18-30 years who received the YFV17D yellow fever vaccine. The CDR3: CASSSVRGYTF. The CDR3 DNA sequence: TGTGCCAGCAGTTCCGTCAGGGGCTACACCTTC.